This T cell receptor beta chain was sequenced during a study of metastatic and nonmetastatic thyroid tumors. Thyroid surgery took place with no prior treatment in any patient. TCRdb reanalyzed the PCR reads with MiXCR. The sample yields some 38,000 clones, about 13% seen once. Turning to this clone: One base away lies a much larger clone, so this may be a sequencing read error.

This CDR3 region has 14 residues. Per germline, CDR1 SQVTM and CDR2 ANQGSEA. V lost 7 bases and J lost 3, with 13 bases in between. Sequencing was done on a sample of blood. The TCR comes from a female donor with papillary thyroid cancer or a benign thyroid nodule (not recorded which). Some clones in this sample may be carry-over from other donors' samples. The J gene is TRBJ2-6, the V gene TRBV29-1; D is possibly TRBD1 or TRBD2 (6 bases each). The CDR3 region is CSASGDCGANVLTF. The CDR3 region has the DNA TGCAGCGCCTCAGGGGACTGTGGGGCCAACGTCCTGACTTTC. The full variable domain, rest sourced from reference TRBV29-1 and TRBJ2-6, is SAVISQKPSRDICQRGTSLTIQCQVDSQVTMMFWYRQQPGQSLTLIATANQGSEATYESGFVIDKFPISRPNLTFSTLTVSNMSPEDSSIYLCSASGDCGANVLTFGAGSRLTVL.